Only a few counts were recorded for the clone carrying this T cell receptor (beta chain). Its specificity is unknown. The authors sorted CD4+ naive, central memory, regulatory and stem cell-like memory cells via CD45RO/CCR7/CD25/CD127/CD95/CD27. Every isolated RNA sample was fully reverse transcribed, so sequencing captured expressed TCRB transcripts. Clones were sequenced by immunoSEQ multiplex PCR, and TCRdb holds only the in-frame ones, with some missing. This sample has about 230,000 clones; 9% to 10% occur once, and the top ten carry around 0.037%. These data originate in a study of beta chain features in type 1 diabetes. Study details: When patients were set against healthy donors, age, gender and cell yields were similar. General study points: Comparison showed that naive, central memory and Treg TCRB repertoires appeared more similar among patients than among healthy donors. The question of HLA type influencing TCRB rearrangement was one that remained unresolved here.

CDR1 SGHRS and CDR2 YFSETQ come from the germline V gene. The CDR3 extends over 11 amino acids. Trimming took off 4 bases at V and 5 bases at J, with 5 bases between the two ends. This TCR was recovered from a woman under 30 in good health. The chain carries TRBV5-1 and TRBJ2-3; D unclear. Sample: naive CD4+ T cells from blood. CDR3 protein: CASSVLDTQYF. The DNA of the CDR3 is TGCGCCAGCAGCGTTCTAGATACGCAGTATTTT.